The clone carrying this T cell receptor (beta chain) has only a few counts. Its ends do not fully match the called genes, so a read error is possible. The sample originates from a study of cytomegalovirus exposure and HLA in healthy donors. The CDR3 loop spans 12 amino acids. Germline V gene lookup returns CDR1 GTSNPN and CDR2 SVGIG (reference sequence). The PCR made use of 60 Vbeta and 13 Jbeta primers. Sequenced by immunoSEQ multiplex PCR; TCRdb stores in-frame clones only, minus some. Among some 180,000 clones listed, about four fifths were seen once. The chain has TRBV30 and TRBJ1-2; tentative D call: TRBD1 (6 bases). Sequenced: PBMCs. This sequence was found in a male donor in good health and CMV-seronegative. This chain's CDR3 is CAWGWGPDGHTF. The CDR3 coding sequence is TGTGCCTGGGGGTGGGGGCCAGATGGCCACACCTTC.